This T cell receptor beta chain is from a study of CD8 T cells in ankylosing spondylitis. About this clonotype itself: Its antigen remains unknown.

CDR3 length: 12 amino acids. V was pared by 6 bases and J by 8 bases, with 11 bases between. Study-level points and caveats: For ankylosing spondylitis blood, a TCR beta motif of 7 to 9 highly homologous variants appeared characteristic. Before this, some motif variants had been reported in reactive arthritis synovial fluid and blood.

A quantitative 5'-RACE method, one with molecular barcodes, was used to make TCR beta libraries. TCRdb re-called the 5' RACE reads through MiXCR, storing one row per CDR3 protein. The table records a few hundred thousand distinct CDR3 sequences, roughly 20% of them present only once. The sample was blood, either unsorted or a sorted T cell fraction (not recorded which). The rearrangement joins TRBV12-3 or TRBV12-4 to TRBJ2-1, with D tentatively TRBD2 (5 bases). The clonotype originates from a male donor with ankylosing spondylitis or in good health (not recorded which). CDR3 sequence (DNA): TGTGCCAGCAGAGGACTCTCGGATGAGCAGTTCTTC. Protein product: CASRGLSDEQFF.